The entry below describes one T cell receptor (beta chain). Its antigen remains unidentified. The record has no base qualities; no much larger clone is one base away. The CDR3 measures 13 amino acids from cysteine to phenylalanine. Solely the CDR3 DNA is kept, with 39 bases framed from the first base. The junction shows trimming of 1 base on V and 12 bases on J, plus 16 bases between the germline ends. CDR1 MGHRA and CDR2 YSYEKL were looked up in the germline V gene. Receptors were amplified or captured by 5' RACE. Sequenced using an Illumina HiSeq 2500. A second roughly 7 to 11 cycle PCR used a sample-barcoded 5' primer and a J-beta primer mix. A template-switch 5' adaptor carrying 12 random nucleotides introduced a unique molecular identifier onto each TCR beta cDNA molecule. Each sample yielded at least 3 million CDR3-containing paired-end reads. First-strand cDNA synthesis was performed from all RNA using the Mint cDNA synthesis kit, with priming by a TRBC-specific oligonucleotide. Following uracil-DNA glycosylase treatment, all cDNA underwent a first 18-cycle PCR with the universal primers M1SS and BC2_uni_R. In the paper's pipeline: Each sample was normalized by randomly selecting 1 million high-quality reads, each carrying a distinct molecular identifier. Instead of being binned into consensus sequences, reads that shared molecular identifiers were thrown out. MiTCR, set to a Q25 quality threshold and the strictest error-elimination algorithm, was used for CDR3 identification, clonotype clustering and error correction. Lower-bound total TCR beta diversity was estimated with a nonparametric unseen species model using Euler transformation. TCRdb handled the public reads itself, with Q25 trimming in fastp and clone calling in MiXCR, and kept productive beta chains. Rows with one shared CDR3 protein collapse into an entry with the most common genes and DNA. The V and J calls, along with clone size, are taken from TCRdb and not from the paper's own processing. Across this sample there are 2 million or so distinct CDR3 sequences, with 40% to 55% seen only once. Approximately 2.1% of the sample is taken by the ten largest.

This sample stems from a study of blood T cells in healthy people across ages (dated by TCRdb to between 2014 and 2016). Some background on the complete study: In model experiments, template switching captured roughly one uniquely barcoded TCR beta cDNA molecule for every two T cells. Using deep sequencing normalized with unique cDNA molecular identifiers, the study measured how TCR beta repertoire diversity changes with age. The donors were divided into four age groups: young (average about 16 years), middle-aged (over 35), aged (about 60) and long-lived (about 84). To avoid experimental bias, donors of different ages were randomly spread across the sequencing lanes. Using the same blood draw, the study looked at two additional independent replicas of 1 million unique cDNA reads for two donors, one aged 18 to 30 and the other aged 80 or older.

The donors were a few dozen Caucasian individuals from Russia, aged roughly 6 to 90 years, who were systemically healthy. Each donor gave 8 to 10 milliliters of peripheral blood, collected into EDTA-treated Vacutainer tubes. Ficoll-Paque density-gradient centrifugation was used to isolate PBMCs, with at least 7 million obtained per sample. Trizol reagent was used to extract total RNA from the PBMCs, yielding at least 6 micrograms per sample. Naive CD45RAhigh/CD27high T cell percentages were measured by flow cytometry on a PBMC aliquot from every donor. What the work shows at the level of the full study, not this receptor alone: Estimates of total diversity based on one million sequenced T cells were considered lower bounds and underestimates. The long-lived group showed more naive CD4+ T cells, fewer expanded clones and increased TCR diversity than the aged group, suggesting age selection. Because donor CMV infection status was unknown, age-related changes in expanded clonotypes were potentially confounded. Since profiling was done on bulk unsorted PBMCs, naive and antigen-experienced compartments could not be conclusively compared. A strong correlation was found between observed TCR beta diversity and the percentage of naive T cells measured by flow cytometry. Observed TCR beta diversity per million T cells fell roughly linearly with age, and a significant reduction was already apparent by age approximately 40.

Sequenced input: blood. The receptor chain draws on TRBV4-1 and TRBJ2-7, and TRBD2 may be the D gene, going by 6 matching bases. This clonotype was sampled from a middle-aged woman in good health. The DNA sequence is given as TGCGCCAGCAGCCAAGCAACGAAAGCGGGTCGGTACTTC. This is translated as CASSQATKAGRYF.